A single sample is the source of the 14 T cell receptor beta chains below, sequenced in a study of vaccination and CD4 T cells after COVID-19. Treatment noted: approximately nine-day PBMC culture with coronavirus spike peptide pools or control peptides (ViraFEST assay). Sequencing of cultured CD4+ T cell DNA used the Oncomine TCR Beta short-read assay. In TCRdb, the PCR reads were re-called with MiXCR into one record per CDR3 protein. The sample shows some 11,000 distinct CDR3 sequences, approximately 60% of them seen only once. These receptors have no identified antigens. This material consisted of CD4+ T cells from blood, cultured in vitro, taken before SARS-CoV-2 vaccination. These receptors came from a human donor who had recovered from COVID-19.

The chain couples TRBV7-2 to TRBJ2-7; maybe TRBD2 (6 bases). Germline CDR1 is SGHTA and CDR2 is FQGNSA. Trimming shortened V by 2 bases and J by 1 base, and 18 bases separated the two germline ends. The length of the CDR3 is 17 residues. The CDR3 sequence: CASSLLAGLDYSYEQYF. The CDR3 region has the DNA TGTGCCAGCAGCTTATTGGCGGGATTAGACTATTCCTACGAGCAGTACTTC.

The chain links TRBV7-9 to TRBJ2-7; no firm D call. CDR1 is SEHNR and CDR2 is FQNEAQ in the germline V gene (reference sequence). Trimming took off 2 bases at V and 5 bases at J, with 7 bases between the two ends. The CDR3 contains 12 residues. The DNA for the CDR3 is TGTGCCAGCAGCTTATTAAGGGACGAGCAGTACTTC. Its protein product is CASSLLRDEQYF.

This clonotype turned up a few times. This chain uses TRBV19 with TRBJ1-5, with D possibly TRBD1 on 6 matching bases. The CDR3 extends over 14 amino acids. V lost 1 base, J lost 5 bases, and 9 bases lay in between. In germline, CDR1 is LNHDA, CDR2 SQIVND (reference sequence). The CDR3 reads CASSIVSGDQPQHF. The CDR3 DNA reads TGTGCCAGTAGTATAGTATCAGGGGATCAGCCCCAGCATTTT.

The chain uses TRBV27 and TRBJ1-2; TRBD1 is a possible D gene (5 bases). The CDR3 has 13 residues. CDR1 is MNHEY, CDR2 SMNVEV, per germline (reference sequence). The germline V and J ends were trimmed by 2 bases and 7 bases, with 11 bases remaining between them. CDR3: CASSLIGGAGYTF. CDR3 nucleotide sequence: TGTGCCAGCAGTTTAATAGGCGGGGCTGGCTACACCTTC.

The CDR3 here is CASSPSRTSQETQYF. The CDR3 DNA follows: TGTGCCAGCAGCCCGTCGAGAACTTCCCAAGAGACCCAGTACTTC. The chain uses TRBV7-6 and TRBJ2-5; no reliable D call. V lost 5 bases and J lost 1, with 14 bases in between. The CDR3 loop spans 15 amino acids. Germline CDR1 reads SGHVS; CDR2 reads FNYEAQ.

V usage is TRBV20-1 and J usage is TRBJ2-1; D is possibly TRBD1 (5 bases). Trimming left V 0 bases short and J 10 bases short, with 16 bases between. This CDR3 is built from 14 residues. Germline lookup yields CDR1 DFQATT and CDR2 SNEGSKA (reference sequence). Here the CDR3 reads CSARDWKGLREQFF. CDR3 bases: TGCAGTGCTAGAGATTGGAAGGGGTTGAGAGAGCAGTTCTTC.

CDR3 coding DNA: TGTGCCAGTAGTCCGGAACGACTAGCGGGGGGGTACGAGCAGTACTTC. Protein: CASSPERLAGGYEQYF. This chain links TRBV19 with TRBJ2-7; 14 nucleotides align to TRBD2. The CDR3 is made up of 16 amino acids. CDR1 is LNHDA, CDR2 SQIVND, per germline (reference sequence). The V segment lost 5 bases and the J segment 4 bases; nucleotides outside the gene matches: 7.

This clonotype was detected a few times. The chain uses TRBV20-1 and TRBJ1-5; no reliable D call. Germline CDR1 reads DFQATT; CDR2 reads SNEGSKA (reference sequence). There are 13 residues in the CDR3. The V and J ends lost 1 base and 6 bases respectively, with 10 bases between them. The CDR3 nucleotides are TGCAGTGCTAGAGTGCCGGATTCTCAGCCCCAGCATTTT. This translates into CSARVPDSQPQHF.

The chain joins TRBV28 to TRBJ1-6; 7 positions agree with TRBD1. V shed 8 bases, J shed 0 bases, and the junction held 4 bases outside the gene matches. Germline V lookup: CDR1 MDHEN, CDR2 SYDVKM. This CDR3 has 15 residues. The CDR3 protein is CASADRSSYNSPLHF. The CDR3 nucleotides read TGTGCCAGCGCGGACAGGAGCTCCTATAATTCACCCCTCCACTTT. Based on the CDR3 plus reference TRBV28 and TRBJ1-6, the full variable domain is DVKVTQSSRYLVKRTGEKVFLECVQDMDHENMFWYRQDPGLGLRLIYFSYDVKMKEKGDIPEGYSVSREKKERFSLILESASTNQTSMYLCASADRSSYNSPLHFGNGTRLTVT.

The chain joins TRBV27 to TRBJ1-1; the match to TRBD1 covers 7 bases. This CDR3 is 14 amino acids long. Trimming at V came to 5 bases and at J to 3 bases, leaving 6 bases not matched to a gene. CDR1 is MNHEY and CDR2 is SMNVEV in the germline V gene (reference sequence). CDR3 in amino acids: CASSPHRGYTEAFF. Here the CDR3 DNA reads TGTGCCAGCAGTCCGCACAGGGGCTACACTGAAGCTTTCTTT.

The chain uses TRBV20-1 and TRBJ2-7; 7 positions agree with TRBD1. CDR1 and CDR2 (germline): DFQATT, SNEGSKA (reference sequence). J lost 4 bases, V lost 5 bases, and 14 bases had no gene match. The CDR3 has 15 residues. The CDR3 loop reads CSAATGTVVAYEQYF. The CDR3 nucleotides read TGCAGTGCTGCCACCGGGACAGTTGTTGCATACGAGCAGTACTTC.

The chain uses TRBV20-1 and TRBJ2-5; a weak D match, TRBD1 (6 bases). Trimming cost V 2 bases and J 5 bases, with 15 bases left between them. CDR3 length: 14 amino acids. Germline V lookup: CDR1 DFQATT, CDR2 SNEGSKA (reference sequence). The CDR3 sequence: CSARPADSAETQYF. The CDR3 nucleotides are TGCAGTGCTAGACCGGCGGACAGTGCGGAGACCCAGTACTTC.

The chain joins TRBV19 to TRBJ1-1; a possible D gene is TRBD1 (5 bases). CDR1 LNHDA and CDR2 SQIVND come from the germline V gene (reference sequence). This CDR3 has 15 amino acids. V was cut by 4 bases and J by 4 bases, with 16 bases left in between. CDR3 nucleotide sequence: TGTGCCAGTAGTACCCCCGGTAGGACAAGCACTGAAGCTTTCTTT. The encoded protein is CASSTPGRTSTEAFF.

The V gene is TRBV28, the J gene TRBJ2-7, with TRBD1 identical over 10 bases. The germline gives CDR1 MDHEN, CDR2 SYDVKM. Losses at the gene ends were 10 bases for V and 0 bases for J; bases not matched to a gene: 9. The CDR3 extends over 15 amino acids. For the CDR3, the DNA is TGTGCCACCATCCTTGGACAGGGGGGCTCCTACGAGCAGTACTTC. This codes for CATILGQGGSYEQYF. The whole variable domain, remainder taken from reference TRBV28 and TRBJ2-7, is DVKVTQSSRYLVKRTGEKVFLECVQDMDHENMFWYRQDPGLGLRLIYFSYDVKMKEKGDIPEGYSVSREKKERFSLILESASTNQTSMYLCATILGQGGSYEQYFGPGTRLTVT.